This T cell receptor beta chain was documented in a study of T cells in narcolepsy. On this clone: This sample also contains other DNA sequences that code for the same CDR3.

TCRdb's table, derived via immunoSEQ multiplex PCR, lists solely in-frame clones and lacks some. The table includes roughly 20,000 clones, less than 90% detected once. This CDR3 contains 13 residues. The ends were cut back, 0 bases at V and 2 bases at J, with 5 bases in the middle. Germline CDR1 and CDR2: MNHEY and SVGAGI. The material sequenced was memory (CD45RA-) CD4+ T cells from blood. The clonotype was recovered from a human donor in good health. The chain is built from TRBV6-5 and TRBJ2-7; D remains ambiguous. The CDR3 DNA follows: TGTGCCAGCAGTTACTCCCCGACCTACGAGCAGTACTTC. Translated: CASSYSPTYEQYF.